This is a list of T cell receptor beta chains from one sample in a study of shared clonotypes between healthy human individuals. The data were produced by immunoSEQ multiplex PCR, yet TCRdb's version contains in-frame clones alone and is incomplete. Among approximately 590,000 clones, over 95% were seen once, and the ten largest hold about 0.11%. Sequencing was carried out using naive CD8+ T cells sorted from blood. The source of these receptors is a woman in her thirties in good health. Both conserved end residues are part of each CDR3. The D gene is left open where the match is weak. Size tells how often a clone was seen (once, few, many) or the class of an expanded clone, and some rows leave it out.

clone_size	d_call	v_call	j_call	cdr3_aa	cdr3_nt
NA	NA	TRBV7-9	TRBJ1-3	CASSLRVAPRGNTIYF	TGTGCCAGCAGCTTAAGGGTAGCGCCCCGGGGCAACACCATATATTTT
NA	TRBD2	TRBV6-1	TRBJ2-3	CASSGWASGRAPDTQYF	TGTGCCAGCAGTGGATGGGCTAGCGGGAGGGCCCCAGATACGCAGTATTTT
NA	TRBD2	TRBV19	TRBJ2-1	CASTLLAGGLGEQFF	TGTGCCAGTACTCTACTAGCGGGAGGGCTCGGTGAGCAGTTCTTC
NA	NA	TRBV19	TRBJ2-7	CASSIAGAGYEQYF	TGTGCCAGTAGTATAGCTGGGGCTGGATACGAGCAGTACTTC
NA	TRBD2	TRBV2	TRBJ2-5	CASSERMAGAAETQYF	TGTGCCAGCAGTGAACGGATGGCGGGAGCTGCAGAGACCCAGTACTTC
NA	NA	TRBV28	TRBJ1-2	CASSGGDYGYTF	TGTGCCAGCAGTGGCGGAGACTATGGCTACACCTTC
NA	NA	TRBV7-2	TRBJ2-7	CASSHGTSYSYEQYF	TGTGCCAGCAGCCACGGGACCTCCTACTCCTACGAGCAGTACTTC
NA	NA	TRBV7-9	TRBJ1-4	CASSFDKGHEKLFF	TGTGCCAGCAGCTTCGACAAGGGGCATGAAAAACTGTTTTTT
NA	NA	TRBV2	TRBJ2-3	CASSEAERPDTQYF	TGTGCCAGCAGTGAAGCAGAGCGCCCGGATACGCAGTATTTT
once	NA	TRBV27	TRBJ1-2	CASSLRDTYYGYTF	TGTGCCAGCAGTTTAAGGGATACCTACTATGGCTACACCTTC
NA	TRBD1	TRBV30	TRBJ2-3	CAWSTGQGEVTDTQYF	TGTGCCTGGAGTACTGGACAGGGAGAAGTCACAGATACGCAGTATTTT
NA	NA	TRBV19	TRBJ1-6	CASSIGGSSYNSPLHF	TGTGCCAGTAGTATAGGGGGAAGCTCCTATAATTCACCCCTCCACTTT
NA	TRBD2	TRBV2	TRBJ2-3	CASRRTSGMVTDTQYF	TGTGCCAGCAGGAGGACTAGCGGGATGGTCACAGATACGCAGTATTTT
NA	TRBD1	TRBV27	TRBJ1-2	CASSIMGQGLDGYTF	TGTGCCAGCTCCATTATGGGACAGGGATTGGATGGCTACACCTTC
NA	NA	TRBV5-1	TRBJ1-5	CASSPRGGQPQHF	TGCGCCAGCAGCCCCCGAGGAGGTCAGCCCCAGCATTTT
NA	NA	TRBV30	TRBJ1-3	CAWSRSGNTIYF	TGTGCCTGGAGTCGCTCTGGAAACACCATATATTTT
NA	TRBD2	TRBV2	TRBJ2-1	CASSEELAGYNEQFF	TGTGCCAGCAGTGAAGAACTAGCGGGTTACAATGAGCAGTTCTTC
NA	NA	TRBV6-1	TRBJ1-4	CASNTIVETNEKLFF	TGTGCCAGCAACACGATAGTGGAAACTAATGAAAAACTGTTTTTT
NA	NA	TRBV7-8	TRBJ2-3	CASSLGKTDTQYF	TGTGCCAGCAGCTTAGGGAAGACAGATACGCAGTATTTT
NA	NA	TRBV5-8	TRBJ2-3	CASSFPRAGPPTDTQYF	TGTGCCAGCAGCTTTCCCCGAGCGGGCCCTCCCACAGATACGCAGTATTTT
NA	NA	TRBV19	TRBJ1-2	CASSPTEYYGYTF	TGTGCCAGTTCCCCGACAGAGTACTATGGCTACACCTTC
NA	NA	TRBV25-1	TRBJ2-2	CASSLPGELFF	TGTGCCAGCAGTCTGCCCGGGGAGCTGTTTTTT
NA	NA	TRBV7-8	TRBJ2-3	CASSLAGGYNTDTQYF	TGTGCCAGCAGCTTAGCGGGCGGGTACAACACAGATACGCAGTATTTT
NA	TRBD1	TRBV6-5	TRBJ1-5	CASSYRDRLNQPQHF	TGTGCCAGCAGTTACCGGGACAGACTCAATCAGCCCCAGCATTTT
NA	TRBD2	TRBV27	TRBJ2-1	CASSLYGSGTDNEQFF	TGTGCCAGCAGTTTATATGGTAGCGGGACCGACAATGAGCAGTTCTTC
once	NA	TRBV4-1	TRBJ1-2	CASSQVFGMDGYGYTF	TGCGCCAGCAGCCAAGTGTTCGGCATGGACGGGTATGGCTACACCTTC
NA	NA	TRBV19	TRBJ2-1	CASSLSSYNEQFF	TGTGCCAGTAGCCTATCCTCCTACAATGAGCAGTTCTTC
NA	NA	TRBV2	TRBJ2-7	CASSELGSEQYF	TGTGCCAGCAGTGAATTAGGTTCTGAGCAGTACTTC
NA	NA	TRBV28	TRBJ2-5	CASSEIGGGIGEQYF	TGTGCCAGCAGCGAGATTGGGGGCGGGATCGGGGAGCAGTACTTC
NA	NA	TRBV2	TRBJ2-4	CASSRPLAKNIQYF	TGTGCCAGCAGTCGTCCGCTAGCCAAAAACATTCAGTACTTC
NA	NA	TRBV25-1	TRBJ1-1	CASSGGEGTEAFF	TGTGCCAGCAGCGGGGGGGAGGGCACTGAAGCTTTCTTT
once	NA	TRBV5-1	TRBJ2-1	CASSLGLEQFF	TGCGCCAGCAGCTTGGGACTTGAGCAGTTCTTC
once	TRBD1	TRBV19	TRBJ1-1	CASSQTGTVNTEAFF	TGTGCCAGTAGCCAAACCGGGACAGTCAACACTGAAGCTTTCTTT
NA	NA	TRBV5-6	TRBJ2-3	CASSFAGTPDTQYF	TGTGCCAGCAGCTTTGCCGGGACGCCAGATACGCAGTATTTT
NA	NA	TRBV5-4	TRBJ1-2	CASSLKGGRGYTF	TGTGCCAGCAGCTTGAAAGGGGGAAGGGGCTACACCTTC
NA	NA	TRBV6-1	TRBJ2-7	CASRAQGRWEQYF	TGTGCCAGCAGAGCCCAGGGGAGGTGGGAGCAGTACTTC
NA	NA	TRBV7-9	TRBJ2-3	CASSARRMSTDTQYF	TGTGCCAGCAGCGCCCGCCGGATGAGCACAGATACGCAGTATTTT
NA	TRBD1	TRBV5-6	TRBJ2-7	CASSPGTGVHEQYF	TGTGCCAGCAGCCCCGGGACAGGTGTCCACGAGCAGTACTTC
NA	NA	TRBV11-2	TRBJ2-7	CASSLAVPEQYF	TGTGCCAGCAGCTTAGCGGTTCCCGAGCAGTACTTC
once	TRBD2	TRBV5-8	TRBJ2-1	CASSPRTSGTTENEQFF	TGTGCCAGCAGCCCCAGGACTAGCGGAACTACAGAAAATGAGCAGTTCTTC
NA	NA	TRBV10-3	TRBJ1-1	CAISPQKGTQGYTEAFF	TGTGCCATCAGTCCCCAGAAAGGCACGCAAGGATACACTGAAGCTTTCTTT
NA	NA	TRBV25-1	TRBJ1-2	CASSEPEGPSYVSYTF	TGTGCCAGCAGTGAACCAGAGGGGCCCAGCTACGTTAGCTACACCTTC
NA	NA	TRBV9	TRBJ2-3	CASSVGNTDTQYF	TGTGCCAGCAGCGTAGGAAACACAGATACGCAGTATTTT
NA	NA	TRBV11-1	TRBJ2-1	CASSFQGGPSYNEQFF	TGTGCCAGCAGCTTCCAGGGGGGCCCCTCCTACAATGAGCAGTTCTTC
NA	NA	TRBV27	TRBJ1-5	CASSFRDSNQPQHF	TGTGCCAGCAGTTTCCGGGACAGCAATCAGCCCCAGCATTTT